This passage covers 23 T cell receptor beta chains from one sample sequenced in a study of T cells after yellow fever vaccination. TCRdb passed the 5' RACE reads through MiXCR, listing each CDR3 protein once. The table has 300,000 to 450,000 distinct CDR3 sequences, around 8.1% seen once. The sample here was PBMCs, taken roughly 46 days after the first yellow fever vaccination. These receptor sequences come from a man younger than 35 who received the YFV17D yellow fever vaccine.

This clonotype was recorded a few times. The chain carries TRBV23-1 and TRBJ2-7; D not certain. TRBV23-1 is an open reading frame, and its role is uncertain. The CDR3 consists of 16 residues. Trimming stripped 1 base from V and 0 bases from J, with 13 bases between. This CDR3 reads CASSQLIHASSYEQYF. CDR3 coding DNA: TGCGCCAGCAGTCAATTAATACACGCGAGCTCCTACGAGCAGTACTTC.

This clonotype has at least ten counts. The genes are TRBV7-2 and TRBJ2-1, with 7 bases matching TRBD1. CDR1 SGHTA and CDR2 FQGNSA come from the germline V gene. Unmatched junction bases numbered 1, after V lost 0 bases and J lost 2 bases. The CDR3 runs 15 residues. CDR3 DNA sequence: TGTGCCAGCAGCTTAGCCGGGACAGCCTACAATGAGCAGTTCTTC. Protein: CASSLAGTAYNEQFF.

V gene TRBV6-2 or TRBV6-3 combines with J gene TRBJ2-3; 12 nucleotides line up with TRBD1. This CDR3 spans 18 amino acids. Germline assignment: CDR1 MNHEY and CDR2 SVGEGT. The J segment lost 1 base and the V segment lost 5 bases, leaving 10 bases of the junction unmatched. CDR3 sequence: CASSRRDRGPYRTDTQYF. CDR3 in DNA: TGTGCCAGCAGTCGCCGGGACAGGGGGCCCTATCGCACAGATACGCAGTATTTT.

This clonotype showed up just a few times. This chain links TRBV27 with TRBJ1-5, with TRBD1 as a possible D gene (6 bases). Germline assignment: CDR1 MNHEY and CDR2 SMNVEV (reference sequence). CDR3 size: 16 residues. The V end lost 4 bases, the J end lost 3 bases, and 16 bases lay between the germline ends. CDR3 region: CASSSAAGVINQPQHF. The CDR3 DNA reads TGTGCCAGCAGTTCGGCTGCAGGGGTAATCAATCAGCCCCAGCATTTT.

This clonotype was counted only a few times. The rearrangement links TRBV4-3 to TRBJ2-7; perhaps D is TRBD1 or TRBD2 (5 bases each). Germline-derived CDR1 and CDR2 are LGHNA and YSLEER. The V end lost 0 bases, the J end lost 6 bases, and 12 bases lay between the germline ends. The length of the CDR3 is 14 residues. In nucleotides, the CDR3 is TGCGCCAGCAGCCAAGAAGGGACGAGAGGCGAGCAGTACTTC. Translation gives CASSQEGTRGEQYF.

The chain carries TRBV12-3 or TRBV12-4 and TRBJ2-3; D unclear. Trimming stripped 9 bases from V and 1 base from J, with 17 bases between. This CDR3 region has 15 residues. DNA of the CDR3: TGTGCCAGTATCGCCCAGCTCCCGGGCACAGATACGCAGTATTTT. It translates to CASIAQLPGTDTQYF.

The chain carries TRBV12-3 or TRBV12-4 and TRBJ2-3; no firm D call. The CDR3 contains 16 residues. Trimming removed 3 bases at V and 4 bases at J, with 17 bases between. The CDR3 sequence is CASSFQPESDPDTQYF. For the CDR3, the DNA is TGTGCCAGCAGTTTTCAGCCCGAGTCAGATCCAGATACGCAGTATTTT.

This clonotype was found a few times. DNA for the CDR3: TGTGCCAGCAGTTACGGGGGAGCAACCTACGAGCAGTACTTC. Amino acid sequence: CASSYGGATYEQYF. The rearrangement joins TRBV6-5 to TRBJ2-7; D is perhaps TRBD1 or TRBD2 (5 bases each). The CDR3 has 14 amino acids. Looked up from germline, CDR1 is MNHEY and CDR2 is SVGAGI. Trimming left V 2 bases short and J 2 bases short, with 10 bases between.

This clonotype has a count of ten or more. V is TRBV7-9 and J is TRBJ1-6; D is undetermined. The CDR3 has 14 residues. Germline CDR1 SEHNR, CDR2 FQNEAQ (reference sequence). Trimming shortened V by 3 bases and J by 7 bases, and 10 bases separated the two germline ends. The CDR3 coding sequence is TGTGCCAGCAGCTTTATCGGAGGAAATTCACCCCTCCACTTT. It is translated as CASSFIGGNSPLHF. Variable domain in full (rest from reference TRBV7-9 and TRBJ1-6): DTGVSQNPRHKITKRGQNVTFRCDPISEHNRLYWYRQTLGQGPEFLTYFQNEAQLEKSRLLSDRFSAERPKGSFSTLEIQRTEQGDSAMYLCASSFIGGNSPLHFGNGTRLTVT.

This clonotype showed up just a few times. CDR3 coding DNA: TGCAGTGCCGGGGACTCGCTCGGGTTGCGCAATCAGCCCCAGCATTTT. As protein: CSAGDSLGLRNQPQHF. The chain links TRBV20-1 to TRBJ1-5; maybe TRBD1 (5 bases). Germline CDR1 reads DFQATT; CDR2 reads SNEGSKA (reference sequence). V lost 6 bases to trimming and J lost 2 bases, with 20 bases between them. The CDR3 contains 16 residues.

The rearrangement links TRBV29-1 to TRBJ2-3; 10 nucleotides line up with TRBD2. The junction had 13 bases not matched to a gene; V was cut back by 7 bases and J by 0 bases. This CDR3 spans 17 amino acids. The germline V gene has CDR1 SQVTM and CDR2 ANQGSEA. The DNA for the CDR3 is TGCAGCGGAGGACCGAGCGGGGGGGTCCGCAGCACAGATACGCAGTATTTT. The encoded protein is CSGGPSGGVRSTDTQYF.

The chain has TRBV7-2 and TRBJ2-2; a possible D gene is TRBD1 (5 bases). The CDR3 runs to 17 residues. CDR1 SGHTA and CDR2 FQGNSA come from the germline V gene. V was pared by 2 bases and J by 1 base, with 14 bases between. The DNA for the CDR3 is TGTGCCAGCAGCTTATACGTTCGGACATTGAACACCGGGGAGCTGTTTTTT. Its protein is CASSLYVRTLNTGELFF.

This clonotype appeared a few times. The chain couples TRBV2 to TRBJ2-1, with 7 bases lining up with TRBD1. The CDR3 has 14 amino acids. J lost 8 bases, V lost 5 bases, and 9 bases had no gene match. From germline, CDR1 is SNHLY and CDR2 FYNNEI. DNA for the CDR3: TGTGCCAGCAGTCAGGATAACAGGGGTCATGAGCAGTTCTTC. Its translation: CASSQDNRGHEQFF.

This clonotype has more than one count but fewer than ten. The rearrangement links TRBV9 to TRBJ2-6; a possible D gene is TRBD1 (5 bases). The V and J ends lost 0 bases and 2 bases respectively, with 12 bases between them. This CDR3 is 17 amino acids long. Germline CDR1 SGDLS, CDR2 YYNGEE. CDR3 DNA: TGTGCCAGCAGCGTAGCCGGCGCAGGGCCTGGGGCCAACGTCCTGACTTTC. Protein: CASSVAGAGPGANVLTF.

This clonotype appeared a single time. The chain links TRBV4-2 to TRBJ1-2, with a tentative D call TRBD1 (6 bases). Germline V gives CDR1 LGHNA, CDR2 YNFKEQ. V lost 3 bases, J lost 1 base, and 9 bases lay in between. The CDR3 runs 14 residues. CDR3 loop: CASSHSDSNYGYTF. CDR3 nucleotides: TGTGCCAGCAGCCATTCGGACAGTAACTATGGCTACACCTTC.

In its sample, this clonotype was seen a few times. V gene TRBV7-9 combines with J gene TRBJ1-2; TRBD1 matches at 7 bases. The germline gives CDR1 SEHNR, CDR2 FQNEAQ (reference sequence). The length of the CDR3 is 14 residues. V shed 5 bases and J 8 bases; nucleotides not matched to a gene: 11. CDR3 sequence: CASSHLTGYFGYTF. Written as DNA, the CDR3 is TGTGCCAGCAGCCACTTGACAGGGTATTTCGGCTACACCTTC.

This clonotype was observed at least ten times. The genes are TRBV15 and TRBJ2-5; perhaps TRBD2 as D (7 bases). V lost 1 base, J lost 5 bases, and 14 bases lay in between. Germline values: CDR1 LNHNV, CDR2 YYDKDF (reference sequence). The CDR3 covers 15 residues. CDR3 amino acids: CATSRGRGQSETQYF. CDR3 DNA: TGTGCCACCAGCAGAGGGCGGGGGCAATCTGAGACCCAGTACTTC.

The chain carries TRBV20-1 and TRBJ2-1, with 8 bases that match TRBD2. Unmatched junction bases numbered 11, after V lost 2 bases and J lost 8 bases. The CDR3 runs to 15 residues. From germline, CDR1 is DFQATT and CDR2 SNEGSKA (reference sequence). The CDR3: CSARQSGGEVDEQFF. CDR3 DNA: TGCAGTGCTAGACAAAGCGGGGGAGAGGTCGATGAGCAGTTCTTC.

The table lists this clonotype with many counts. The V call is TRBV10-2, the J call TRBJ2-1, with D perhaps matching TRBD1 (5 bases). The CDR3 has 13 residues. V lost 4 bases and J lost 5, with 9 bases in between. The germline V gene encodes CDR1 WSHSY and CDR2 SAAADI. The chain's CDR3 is CASSADTNNEQFF. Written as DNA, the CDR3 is TGCGCCAGCAGTGCGGACACAAACAATGAGCAGTTCTTC.

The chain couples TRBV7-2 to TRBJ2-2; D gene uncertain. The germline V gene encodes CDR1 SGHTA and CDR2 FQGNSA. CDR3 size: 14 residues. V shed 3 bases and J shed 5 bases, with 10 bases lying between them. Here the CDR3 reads CASSFGLGTGELFF. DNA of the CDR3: TGTGCCAGCAGCTTTGGATTGGGAACCGGGGAGCTGTTTTTT.

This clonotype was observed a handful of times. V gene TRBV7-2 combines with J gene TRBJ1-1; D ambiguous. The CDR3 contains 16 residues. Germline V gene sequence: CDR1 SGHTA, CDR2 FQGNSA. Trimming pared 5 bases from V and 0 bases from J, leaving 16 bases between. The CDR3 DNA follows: TGTGCCAGCAGCCCACGGGGTTGGCAGATGAACACTGAAGCTTTCTTT. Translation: CASSPRGWQMNTEAFF. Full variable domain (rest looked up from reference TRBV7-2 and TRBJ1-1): GAGVSQSPSNKVTEKGKDVELRCDPISGHTALYWYRQSLGQGLEFLIYFQGNSAPDKSGLPSDRFSAERTGGSVSTLTIQRTQQEDSAVYLCASSPRGWQMNTEAFFGQGTRLTVV.

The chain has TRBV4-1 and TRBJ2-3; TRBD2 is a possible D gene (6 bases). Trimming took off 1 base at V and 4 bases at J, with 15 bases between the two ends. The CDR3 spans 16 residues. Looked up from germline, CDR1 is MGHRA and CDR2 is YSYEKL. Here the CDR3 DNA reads TGCGCCAGCAGCCAAGTTAAACGGGGGAGAGCAGATACGCAGTATTTT. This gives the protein CASSQVKRGRADTQYF.

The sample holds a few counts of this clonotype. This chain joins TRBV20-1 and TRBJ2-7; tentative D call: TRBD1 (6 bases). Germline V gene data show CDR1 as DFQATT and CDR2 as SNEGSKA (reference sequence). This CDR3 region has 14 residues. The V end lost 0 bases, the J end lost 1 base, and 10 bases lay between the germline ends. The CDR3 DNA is TGCAGTGCTAGAGATGCACAGGGTTCCTACGAGCAGTACGTC. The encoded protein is CSARDAQGSYEQYV.